A selection of T cell receptor beta chains follows, all from one sample in a study of blood T cell repertoires in COVID-19. Some clones are missing from TCRdb's copy, which holds only in-frame ones; the method was immunoSEQ multiplex PCR. Of about 150,000 clones listed, approximately 85% are singletons. What was sequenced was peripheral blood. Receptors were obtained from a woman between 55 and 75 years old with COVID-19, enrolled during active disease. CDR3s include the opening cysteine and the closing phenylalanine or tryptophan. D genes are given only for firm matches. Clone size is stated in some rows and not others, as once, few, many or a class when expanded.

size	D	V	J	DNA	CDR3
-	-	TRBV5-4	TRBJ2-3	TGTGCCAGCAGCTTGGGCGGCAGGGCTTCCGATACGCAGTATTTT	CASSLGGRASDTQYF
-	-	TRBV6-5	TRBJ2-7	TGTGCCAGCGGCGGAGGGACCCACGCTCCCTACGAGCAGTACTTC	CASGGGTHAPYEQYF
-	TRBD2	TRBV5-5	TRBJ2-3	TGTGCCAGCAGCTCGTCGGGAGGGACTAGCACAGATACGCAGTATTTT	CASSSSGGTSTDTQYF
-	TRBD2	TRBV7-9	TRBJ2-7	TGTGCCAGCAGCTTTGATGTAGCGGGGGGCCACCTGGGCGAGCAGTACTTC	CASSFDVAGGHLGEQYF
-	TRBD1	TRBV7-8	TRBJ2-7	TGTGCCAGCAGCGGTAGCCGGGACAGGATATACCACGAGCAGTACTTC	CASSGSRDRIYHEQYF
few	-	TRBV3-1/TRBV3-2	TRBJ2-7	TGTGCCAGCAGCCCCGCCCAGACAGTTTACGAGCAGTACTTC	CASSPAQTVYEQYF
-	TRBD1	TRBV6-5	TRBJ1-2	TGTGCCAGCCACGCGGGACAGGGGGCGGAATATGGCTACACCTTC	CASHAGQGAEYGYTF
once	TRBD2	TRBV7-3	TRBJ2-5	TGTGCCAGCAGCTTTAGCGGGGCCCAAGAGACCCAGTACTTC	CASSFSGAQETQYF
-	-	TRBV7-9	TRBJ1-3	TGTGCCAGCAGCTTGGGCAGGGCTGGAAACACCATATATTTT	CASSLGRAGNTIYF
few	-	TRBV2	TRBJ1-2	TGTGCCAGCACCAAAAACCGCGGACGGGGGGAGGGCTACACCTTC	CASTKNRGRGEGYTF
-	TRBD2	TRBV13	TRBJ2-5	TGTGCCAGCAGCTTAGGTTCGGGACTACGAGAAGAGACCCAGTACTTC	CASSLGSGLREETQYF
-	-	TRBV5-1	TRBJ2-7	TGCGCCAGCAGCTTGGCCAGTGCAGGGATCCCCTACGAGCAGTACTTC	CASSLASAGIPYEQYF
-	TRBD1	TRBV5-1	TRBJ1-1	TGCGCCAGCAAGCGAGGACAGGGGGTGAACACTGAAGCTTTCTTT	CASKRGQGVNTEAFF
-	-	TRBV27	TRBJ1-3	TGTGCCAGCAGTCCTTCAGCGGGGAGGAACACCATATATTTT	CASSPSAGRNTIYF
-	TRBD2	TRBV20-1	TRBJ2-7	TGCAGTGCTAGTAGGACTAGCGGGGCCTACGAGCAGTACTTC	CSASRTSGAYEQYF
-	-	TRBV15	TRBJ2-3	TGTGCCACCAGCAGGACTTATTACGATACGCAGTATTTT	CATSRTYYDTQYF
-	-	TRBV7-6	TRBJ1-4	TGTGCCAGCAGCCTAGGGGAGACTAATGAAAAACTGTTTTTT	CASSLGETNEKLFF
-	TRBD1	TRBV30	TRBJ2-7	TGTGCCTCGACCCCAGGGACAGTCCACGAGCAGTACTTC	CASTPGTVHEQYF
-	-	TRBV11-2	TRBJ2-5	TGTGCCAGCAGCTTCAAGCTTCCGTACCAAGAGACCCAGTACTTC	CASSFKLPYQETQYF
few	TRBD2	TRBV6-2/TRBV6-3	TRBJ2-7	TGTGCCAGCAGTTATACTAGCGGCTACTACGAGCAGTACTTC	CASSYTSGYYEQYF
-	TRBD2	TRBV30	TRBJ2-1	TGTGCCTGGAGTGTAGGCGGGGGGCGTTGGGATGAGCAGTTCTTC	CAWSVGGGRWDEQFF
-	TRBD1	TRBV20-1	TRBJ2-3	TGCAGTGCCCACGGACAGGAAACGCAGTATTTT	CSAHGQETQYF
-	-	TRBV28	TRBJ1-3	TGTGCCAGCAGTTACCAAGACAGGCCATCTGGAAACACCATATATTTT	CASSYQDRPSGNTIYF
-	TRBD1	TRBV29-1	TRBJ1-2	TGCAGCGTTGACGACAGGGGGGTAAACTATGGCTACACCTTC	CSVDDRGVNYGYTF
-	TRBD1	TRBV5-1	TRBJ1-1	TGCGCCAGCAGCTCCAGGGGGCCCACTGAAGCTTTCTTT	CASSSRGPTEAFF
-	TRBD2	TRBV6-4	TRBJ2-1	TGTGCCAGCAGTGACCGTAGCGGGGGAGGCCATGAGCAGTTCTTC	CASSDRSGGGHEQFF
-	-	TRBV5-1	TRBJ2-1	TGCGCCAGCAGCTTGGGTGCGGGAAGGGGGCGCTCTGTTGAGCAGTTCTTC	CASSLGAGRGRSVEQFF
few	-	TRBV18	TRBJ1-5	TGTGCCAGCTCACTTACCACAGGGAGTAACAATCAGCCCCAGCATTTT	CASSLTTGSNNQPQHF
-	TRBD1	TRBV7-8	TRBJ1-1	TGTGCCAGCAGCCCCCCGGGACAGGGGGACACTGAAGCTTTCTTT	CASSPPGQGDTEAFF
once	-	TRBV7-6	TRBJ1-1	TGTGCCACGACGGATAATTTGCGGCGAGGCACTGAAGCTTTCTTT	CATTDNLRRGTEAFF
-	TRBD1	TRBV10-3	TRBJ1-1	TGTGCCATCAGTGAAGGGACAGGGGGCCGGACTGAAGCTTTCTTT	CAISEGTGGRTEAFF
-	TRBD2	TRBV5-1	TRBJ2-1	TGCGCCAGCAGCTTAGCGGGGGGCTTCTACAATGAGCAGTTCTTC	CASSLAGGFYNEQFF
few	-	TRBV6-6	TRBJ1-3	TGTGCCAGCAGTTACTCACAGAACTCTGGAAACACCATATATTTT	CASSYSQNSGNTIYF
-	-	TRBV6-2/TRBV6-3	TRBJ2-5	TGTGCCAGCAGTGTCCGACTGCAAGAGACCCAGTACTTC	CASSVRLQETQYF
-	-	TRBV30	TRBJ1-6	TGTGCCTGGAGTGGACAATCCGGTCCCCTCCACTTT	CAWSGQSGPLHF
-	-	TRBV27	TRBJ2-7	TGTGCCAGCAGCTCACTCTCGGACAGAGACGAGCAGTACTTC	CASSSLSDRDEQYF
-	TRBD1	TRBV5-6	TRBJ1-5	TGTGCCAGCAGCTGGGGACAGGGCTCGGGGGTTTATCAGCCCCAGCATTTT	CASSWGQGSGVYQPQHF
once	TRBD2	TRBV10-3	TRBJ2-3	TGTGCCATCAGTGGACTAGCGGGGGTTTTAACAGATACGCAGTATTTT	CAISGLAGVLTDTQYF
-	TRBD1	TRBV7-9	TRBJ1-2	TGTGCCAGCAGCCGTCTAGGGACAGCCTTTGGCTACACCTTC	CASSRLGTAFGYTF
-	TRBD1	TRBV18	TRBJ1-5	TGTGCCAGCTCACCAGGACAGGGGGATGGCAGCAATCAGCCCCAGCATTTT	CASSPGQGDGSNQPQHF
-	-	TRBV7-9	TRBJ1-4	TGTGCCAGCAGCCCTGGACTGTCGGGGGCTAATGAAAAACTGTTTTTT	CASSPGLSGANEKLFF
-	-	TRBV10-3	TRBJ1-6	TGTGCCATCAGTGAGGGGGACAAATCCCTCCACTTT	CAISEGDKSLHF
-	-	TRBV7-6	TRBJ1-1	TGTGCCAGCAGCTTATCCGGAGGAGGGAACACTGAAGCTTTCTTT	CASSLSGGGNTEAFF
-	TRBD1	TRBV20-1	TRBJ1-5	TGCAGTGCTAGTTTCAGGGGGCAGGCCGGATTCAATCAGCCCCAGCATTTT	CSASFRGQAGFNQPQHF
-	TRBD1	TRBV10-3	TRBJ2-1	TGTGCCATCAACGGAAGGAATCGACAGGGTCGGGATGAGCAGTTCTTC	CAINGRNRQGRDEQFF